The 9 T cell receptor beta chains given below trace back to one sample, sequenced in a study of CXCR3-negative and CXCR3-positive naive CD8 T cells (dated by TCRdb to 2018 to 2020). Sequenced using a NextSeq 550. The Human TCR Profiling Kit (MiLaboratory) was used to prepare UMI-labeled 5' RACE TRB cDNA libraries. Based on TCRdb reprocessing of the reads, there is one entry per CDR3 protein sequence, and DNA is missing. The sample table records about 50,000 distinct CDR3 sequences. 0.42% of the sample goes to the ten largest clones. What was sequenced was naive CXCR3- CD8+ T cells from blood. The cell subset or site label here, explained by the study, means: CD45RO-CCR7+CD27+CD95- naive CD8+ T cells lacking CXCR3 (TNR3-). These receptors originate from a human donor in good health. Some clones in this sample may be carry-over from other donors' samples.

The rearrangement joins TRBV12-3 or TRBV12-4 to TRBJ1-2; TCRdb designates TRBD1, a call that cannot be tested without DNA. This CDR3 has 17 residues. The CDR3 is CAGGAPGQGASYDGYTF.

The chain combines TRBV12-3 or TRBV12-4 with TRBJ2-4. This CDR3 has 13 residues. This CDR3 is CASSFLAKNIQYF.

This chain connects TRBV7-9 to TRBJ2-3; absent DNA, TCRdb's TRBD1 call cannot be checked. This CDR3 is 17 amino acids long. CDR1 is SEHNR, CDR2 FQNEAQ, per germline (reference sequence). The CDR3 loop is CASSKRLQAGGTDTQYF.

This chain links TRBV7-8 with TRBJ1-3. CDR3 length: 13 amino acids. Germline CDR1 and CDR2: SGHVS and FQNEAQ. The CDR3 sequence: CASTLAPGNTIYF. Complete variable domain (other parts from reference TRBV7-8 and TRBJ1-3): GAGVSQSPRYKVAKRGQDVALRCDPISGHVSLFWYQQALGQGPEFLTYFQNEAQLDKSGLPSDRFFAERPEGSVSTLKIQRTQQEDSAVYLCASTLAPGNTIYFGEGSWLTVV.

The chain couples TRBV12-3 or TRBV12-4 to TRBJ2-1; TCRdb's assignment of TRBD1 cannot be checked, as there is no DNA. The CDR3 contains 15 residues. CDR3 loop: CASSLVLGGYNEQFF.

This chain joins TRBV28 and TRBJ2-7; checking the TCRdb D call of TRBD1 is not possible without DNA. This CDR3 spans 16 amino acids. Germline loops: CDR1 MDHEN, CDR2 SYDVKM. The chain's CDR3 is CASSPLKGQGIYEQYF. Complete variable domain (other parts from reference TRBV28 and TRBJ2-7): DVKVTQSSRYLVKRTGEKVFLECVQDMDHENMFWYRQDPGLGLRLIYFSYDVKMKEKGDIPEGYSVSREKKERFSLILESASTNQTSMYLCASSPLKGQGIYEQYFGPGTRLTVT.

The V call is TRBV5-5, the J call TRBJ2-7; no DNA is available, so the TRBD1 call from TCRdb remains unchecked. Germline CDR1 is SGHKS and CDR2 is YYEKEE (reference sequence). CDR3 size: 12 residues. CDR3: CASSSTGLEQYF.

This chain joins TRBV7-8 and TRBJ2-3. Per germline, CDR1 SGHVS and CDR2 FQNEAQ. This CDR3 has 15 residues. The CDR3 region is CASSLGQTPTDTQYF.

The J gene is TRBJ2-2, the V gene TRBV7-9; TCRdb's D call, TRBD1, is unchecked because there is no DNA. CDR3 length: 15 residues. The germline V gene has CDR1 SEHNR and CDR2 FQNEAQ (reference sequence). CDR3 in amino acids: CASSLTGGAAGELFF.